These 18 T cell receptor beta chains came from one sample sequenced in a study of blood T cell repertoires in COVID-19. The protocol was immunoSEQ multiplex PCR, while the TCRdb copy is restricted to in-frame clones and leaves out a portion. The sample has hundreds of thousands of clones, 70% to 90% seen once. The specimen was peripheral blood. All receptors come from a woman aged 25 to 39 with COVID-19, enrolled during active disease.

The chain is built from TRBV9 and TRBJ1-4, with a possible D match to TRBD1 (6 bases). The CDR3 consists of 14 residues. CDR1 is SGDLS and CDR2 is YYNGEE in the germline V gene. The V gene lost 7 bases and the J gene lost 4 bases, with 14 bases spanning the gap. The DNA of the CDR3 is TGTGCCAGCGGAGGATCAGGGGATAATGAAAAACTGTTTTTT. Translation gives CASGGSGDNEKLFF.

J is TRBJ2-1 and V is TRBV7-2; 7 nucleotides agree with TRBD2. Germline V lookup: CDR1 SGHTA, CDR2 FQGNSA. Trimming at V came to 1 base and at J to 9 bases, leaving 6 bases not matched to a gene. The CDR3 runs 14 residues. CDR3 coding DNA: TGTGCCAGCAGCTTAGGGGGAGGGGACCGTGAGCAGTTCTTC. This gives the protein CASSLGGGDREQFF.

The chain carries TRBV7-9 and TRBJ2-5, with 7 bases fitting TRBD2. The length of the CDR3 is 16 residues. CDR1 and CDR2 (germline): SEHNR, FQNEAQ (reference sequence). V shed 0 bases and J 5 bases; nucleotides not matched to a gene: 9. The CDR3 DNA follows: TGTGCCAGCAGCTTAGCGCTGGGGAGGGCCCGGGAGACCCAGTACTTC. Amino acid sequence: CASSLALGRARETQYF.

The V gene is TRBV4-3, the J gene TRBJ2-5; 7 nucleotides agree with TRBD1. CDR3 size: 14 residues. CDR1 is LGHNA, CDR2 YSLEER, per germline. Trimming removed 5 bases from V and 5 bases from J; junction bases left unmatched: 8. In nucleotides, the CDR3 is TGCGCCAGCAGCAAAAGACAGGGAGCGGAGACCCAGTACTTC. Its protein product is CASSKRQGAETQYF.

The rearrangement links TRBV6-5 to TRBJ2-1, with D possibly matching TRBD1 (6 bases). V lost 8 bases and J lost 4, with 12 bases in between. The CDR3 loop spans 13 amino acids. The V gene's germline CDR1 is MNHEY and CDR2 SVGAGI. In DNA form, the CDR3 reads TGTGCCAGCGCGCGGACAGCTTACAATGAGCAGTTCTTC. Its protein is CASARTAYNEQFF.

This chain uses TRBV5-6 with TRBJ1-1; TRBD1 agrees at 7 bases. The CDR3 runs 15 residues. V trimming: 4 bases; J trimming: 4 bases; junction bases outside the gene matches: 10. CDR1 is SGHDT and CDR2 is YYEEEE in the germline V gene. CDR3 bases: TGTGCCAGCAGCACCACGACAGGGTGGGGCACTGAAGCTTTCTTT. This sequence encodes CASSTTTGWGTEAFF.

This clone was seen only once. This chain links TRBV27 with TRBJ2-5; TRBD1 agrees at 7 bases. The CDR3 is made up of 15 amino acids. J lost 1 base, V lost 3 bases, and 5 bases had no gene match. Germline CDR1 is MNHEY and CDR2 is SMNVEV (reference sequence). The CDR3 protein is CASSFRTGTQETQYF. The CDR3 nucleotides read TGTGCCAGCAGTTTTAGGACAGGAACCCAAGAGACCCAGTACTTC.

The rearrangement uses TRBV6-5 and TRBJ2-1; 11 positions match TRBD2. The CDR3 length is 15 residues. CDR1 and CDR2 (germline): MNHEY, SVGAGI. Losses at the gene ends were 5 bases for V and 2 bases for J; bases not matched to a gene: 2. The CDR3 DNA follows: TGTGCCAGCAGTAAACTAGCGGGAGCCTACAATGAGCAGTTCTTC. Translated: CASSKLAGAYNEQFF.

V gene TRBV28 combines with J gene TRBJ2-7; 10 bases align to TRBD2. CDR1 and CDR2 from the germline V gene are MDHEN and SYDVKM. With 5 bases clipped from V and 9 bases from J, the junction kept 22 bases outside the gene matches. The CDR3 has 18 residues. The DNA for the CDR3 is TGTGCCAGCAGTCCCGGGGGAGCGGGAGGGCCGTTTTTGCTCTCGCAGTACGTC. It codes for CASSPGGAGGPFLLSQYV.

This CDR3 is CASSMGQGGQFF. CDR3 bases: TGTGCCAGTAGTATGGGACAGGGTGGGCAGTTCTTC. V usage is TRBV19 and J usage is TRBJ2-1; 9 positions agree with TRBD1. V lost 3 bases and J lost 12; bases outside the gene matches: 3. The germline CDR1 and CDR2 sequences are LNHDA and SQIVND (reference sequence). The CDR3 runs to 12 residues. The full variable domain, with the rest looked up from reference TRBV19 and TRBJ2-1, is DGGITQSPKYLFRKEGQNVTLSCEQNLNHDAMYWYRQDPGQGLRLIYYSQIVNDFQKGDIAEGYSVSREKKESFPLTVTSAQKNPTAFYLCASSMGQGGQFFGPGTRLTVL.

The chain employs TRBV11-2 and TRBJ2-3; a possible D gene is TRBD1 (6 bases). In germline, CDR1 is SGHAT, CDR2 FQNNGV. The V and J ends lost 1 base and 1 base respectively, with 9 bases between them. The CDR3 covers 15 residues. The CDR3 coding sequence is TGTGCCAGCAGCTTAGGCCCAGGGGGCACAGATACGCAGTATTTT. This translates into CASSLGPGGTDTQYF.

The chain uses TRBV28 and TRBJ2-7; weak D call: TRBD2 (5 bases). This CDR3 is 16 amino acids long. With 5 bases removed from V and 4 bases from J, the gap between germline ends came to 21 bases. Germline loops: CDR1 MDHEN, CDR2 SYDVKM. Written as DNA, the CDR3 is TGTGCCAGCAGTCCGGAACCGGGATTCGATGCGTACGAGCAGTACTTC. It yields the protein CASSPEPGFDAYEQYF.

The rearrangement links TRBV18 to TRBJ1-1; the match to TRBD1 covers 7 bases. The junction had 9 bases not matched to a gene; V was cut back by 6 bases and J by 2 bases. Germline V CDR1 and CDR2: KGHSH, LQKENI. The CDR3 runs 15 residues. CDR3 coding DNA: TGTGCCAGCTCCACACAGGGGACAGAAAACACTGAAGCTTTCTTT. Translation: CASSTQGTENTEAFF.

V and J are TRBV24-1 and TRBJ1-2, with D perhaps TRBD1 (6 bases). Trimming removed 4 bases at V and 4 bases at J, with 12 bases between. Germline loops: CDR1 KGHDR, CDR2 SFDVKD. The CDR3 is 14 residues long. For the CDR3, the DNA is TGTGCCACCAGTGAGCCAGGACAGATCTATGGCTACACCTTC. Translated, it gives CATSEPGQIYGYTF.

V is TRBV2 and J is TRBJ2-4, with 7 bases that match TRBD1. CDR1 is SNHLY and CDR2 is FYNNEI in the germline V gene. V lost 5 bases and J lost 8; bases outside the gene matches: 15. The CDR3 extends over 16 amino acids. The CDR3 sequence is CASSRTQGLQMDIQYF. CDR3 nucleotides: TGTGCCAGCAGTCGAACACAGGGGTTGCAGATGGACATTCAGTACTTC.

The rearrangement uses TRBV5-3 and TRBJ2-1, with 15 bases aligning to TRBD2. TRBV5-3 falls under the ORF class, with uncertain function. Unmatched junction bases numbered 18, after V lost 4 bases and J lost 10 bases. The CDR3 extends over 19 amino acids. CDR3 sequence: CARSMPLWGGTSGRTEQFF. As DNA, the CDR3 is TGTGCCAGAAGCATGCCACTGTGGGGTGGGACTAGCGGGAGGACCGAGCAGTTCTTC.

Notes on this clone: The CDR3 does not close with the conserved phenylalanine or tryptophan, likely indicating a read error. No DNA is shown, since the ends of the CDR3 on it are uncertain; the CDR3 is the one TCRdb lists. This sequence joins TRBV28 and TRBJ1-2. Germline loops: CDR1 MDHEN, CDR2 SYDVKM. The CDR3 length equals 13 residues, ends included. The CDR3 loop reads CASSRGVRVGLLV.

The chain has TRBV19 and TRBJ1-2; D perhaps matches TRBD1 (5 bases). V lost 3 bases to trimming and J lost 0 bases, with 14 bases between them. CDR1 LNHDA and CDR2 SQIVND come from the germline V gene (reference sequence). This CDR3 is 16 amino acids long. The CDR3 loop reads CASSMAQGLTNYGYTF. The CDR3 DNA sequence: TGTGCCAGTAGTATGGCTCAGGGTCTTACTAACTATGGCTACACCTTC.